This TCR beta chain comes out of a study of tumor and adjacent non-tumor tissue in lung cancer. The V gene's germline CDR1 is MDHEN and CDR2 SYDVKM. The CDR3 spans 17 residues. The trim removed 5 bases at V and 0 bases at J, leaving 11 bases unmatched. There are many counts of this clonotype. Its target is unknown. The template was RNA from unsorted bulk tissue. This non-tumor lung sample came from over 3 cm beyond the tumor edge. Between August and November 2014, newly diagnosed, chemotherapy-naive lung cancer patients underwent thoracic surgery in China. TCRbeta libraries were built with three rounds of nested PCR, modified from ARM-PCR. TCRdb itself ran the multiplex PCR reads through MiXCR, one entry per CDR3 protein. Among about 86,000 distinct CDR3 sequences listed, more than 75% were seen once. Regarding the study as a whole: Top 100 clones took a larger repertoire share in normal lung.

The sample was distant non-tumor lung tissue. The chain is built from TRBV28 and TRBJ2-3, with 7 bases matching TRBD2. This sequence was found in a woman between 50 and 59 years old with non-small cell lung cancer. This CDR3 is CASSTFWEGRSTDTQYF. Written as DNA, the CDR3 is TGTGCCAGCAGTACTTTCTGGGAGGGCCGAAGCACAGATACGCAGTATTTT.